The source of this T cell receptor beta chain is a study of blood T cell repertoires in COVID-19. Study at large: Italy, Spain and the United States were the sources of the convalescent and acute COVID-19 samples. PBMCs, B-cell-depleted T cells, or T cells were the source of the cDNA or gDNA that made up the material.

Germline-derived CDR1 and CDR2 are SGHVS and FQNEAQ. J lost 9 bases, V lost 5 bases, and 10 bases had no gene match. This CDR3 comprises 14 residues. As handled by the study authors: By means of reference gene primer amplification, nucleated cell counts were estimated. Data came from immunoSEQ multiplex PCR; TCRdb stores just in-frame clones and leaves some out. That table supplies the V and J calls and clone size; D and trimming were determined from the DNA. The profile covers more than 40,000 clones, with less than 85% appearing a single time and 4.4% taken by the ten largest. This clonotype was sampled from a man in his fifties with active COVID-19. The genes are TRBV7-8 and TRBJ1-5; the match to TRBD1 covers 7 bases. Sequences were obtained from peripheral blood. CDR3 amino acids: CASSPGTAPGPQHF. The CDR3 DNA sequence: TGTGCCAGCAGCCCAGGGACAGCCCCGGGGCCCCAGCATTTT.